This TCR beta chain was captured in a study of early T cells in non-severe SARS-CoV-2 infection. Germline V gene sequence: CDR1 MNHEY, CDR2 SMNVEV (reference sequence). The V and J ends lost 4 bases and 8 bases respectively, with 11 bases between them. The CDR3 loop spans 13 amino acids. This clonotype was observed a handful of times. Attachment of unique molecular identifiers was made to individual cDNA molecules. TCRdb used MiXCR to reprocess the 5' RACE reads, holding one entry per CDR3 protein. This table has 65,000 to 75,000 distinct CDR3 sequences, roughly 4.8% appearing once. This sequence joins TRBV27 and TRBJ1-4; D ambiguous. The sequence was obtained from an adult who was a healthcare worker with PCR-confirmed SARS-CoV-2 infection or an uninfected control (not recorded which). The donor label of this sample is uncertain. Sequencing was performed on whole blood, taken at baseline. The CDR3: CASSWLGGEKLFF. CDR3 nucleotide sequence: TGTGCCAGCAGTTGGCTGGGAGGGGAAAAACTGTTTTTT.